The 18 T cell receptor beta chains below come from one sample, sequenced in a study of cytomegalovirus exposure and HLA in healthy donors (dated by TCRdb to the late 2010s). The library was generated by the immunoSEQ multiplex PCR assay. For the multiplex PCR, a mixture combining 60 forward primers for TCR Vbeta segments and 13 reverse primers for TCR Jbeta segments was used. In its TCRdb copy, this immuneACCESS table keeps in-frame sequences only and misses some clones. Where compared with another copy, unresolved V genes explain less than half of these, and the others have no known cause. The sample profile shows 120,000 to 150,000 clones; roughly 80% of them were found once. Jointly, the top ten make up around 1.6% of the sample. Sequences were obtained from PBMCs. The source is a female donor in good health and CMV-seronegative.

The CDR3 is CASRAGSGNYGYTF. The CDR3 coding sequence is TGTGCCAGCAGGGCCGGTTCGGGGAACTATGGCTACACCTTC. The chain joins TRBV6-1 to TRBJ1-2; no definite D call. The V gene's germline CDR1 is MNHNS and CDR2 SASEGT. V gave up 6 bases and J gave up 2 bases, with 13 bases separating them. The CDR3 length is 14 residues.

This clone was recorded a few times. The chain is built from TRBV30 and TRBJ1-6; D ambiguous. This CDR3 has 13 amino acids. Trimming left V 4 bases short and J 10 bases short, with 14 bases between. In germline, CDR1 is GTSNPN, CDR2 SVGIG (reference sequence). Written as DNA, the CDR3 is TGTGCCTGGACCCTACAGACCCAGTCACCCCTCCACTTT. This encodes CAWTLQTQSPLHF.

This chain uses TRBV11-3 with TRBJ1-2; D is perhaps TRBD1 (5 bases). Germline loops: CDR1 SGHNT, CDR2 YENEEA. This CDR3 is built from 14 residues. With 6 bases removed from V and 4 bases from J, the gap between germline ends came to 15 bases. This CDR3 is CASSDSRRSYGYTF. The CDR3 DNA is TGTGCCAGCAGTGACAGCCGTCGTAGCTATGGCTACACCTTC.

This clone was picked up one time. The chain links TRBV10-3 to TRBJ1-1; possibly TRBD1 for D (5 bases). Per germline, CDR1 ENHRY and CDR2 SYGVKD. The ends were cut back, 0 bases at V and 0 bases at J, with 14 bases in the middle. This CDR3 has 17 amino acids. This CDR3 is CAISESIGGGLNTEAFF. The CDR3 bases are TGTGCCATCAGTGAGTCAATTGGGGGAGGATTGAACACTGAAGCTTTCTTT.

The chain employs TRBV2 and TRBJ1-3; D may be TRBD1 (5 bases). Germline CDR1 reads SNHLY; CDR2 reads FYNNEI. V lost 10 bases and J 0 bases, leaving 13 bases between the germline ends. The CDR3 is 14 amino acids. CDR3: CAIRTRSSGNTIYF. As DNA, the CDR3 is TGTGCCATTCGGACAAGAAGCTCTGGAAACACCATATATTTT.

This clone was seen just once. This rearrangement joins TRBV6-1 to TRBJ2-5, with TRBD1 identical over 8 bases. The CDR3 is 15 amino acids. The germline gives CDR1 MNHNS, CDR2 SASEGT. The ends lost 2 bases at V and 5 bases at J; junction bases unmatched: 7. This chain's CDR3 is CASSESFGTGETQYF. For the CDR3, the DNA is TGTGCCAGCAGTGAATCTTTTGGGACAGGCGAGACCCAGTACTTC.

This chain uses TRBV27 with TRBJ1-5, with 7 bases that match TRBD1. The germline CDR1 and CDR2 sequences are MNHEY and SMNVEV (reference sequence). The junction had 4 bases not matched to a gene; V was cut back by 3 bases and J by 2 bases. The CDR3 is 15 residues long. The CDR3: CASSFTGVGNQPQHF. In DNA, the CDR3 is TGTGCCAGCAGTTTCACAGGGGTCGGCAATCAGCCCCAGCATTTT.

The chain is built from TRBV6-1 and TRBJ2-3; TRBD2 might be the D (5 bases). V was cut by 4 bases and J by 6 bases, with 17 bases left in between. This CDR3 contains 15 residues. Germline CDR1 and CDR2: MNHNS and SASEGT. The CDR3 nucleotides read TGTGCCAGCAGTGTGGAGGTCAGGCTTACGGATACGCAGTATTTT. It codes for CASSVEVRLTDTQYF.

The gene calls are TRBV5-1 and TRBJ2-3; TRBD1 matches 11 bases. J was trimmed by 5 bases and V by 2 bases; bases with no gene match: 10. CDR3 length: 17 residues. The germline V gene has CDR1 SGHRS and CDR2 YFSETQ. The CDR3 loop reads CASSLVTGTGGRDTQYF. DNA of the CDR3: TGCGCCAGCAGCTTAGTTACCGGGACAGGGGGTAGAGATACGCAGTATTTT.

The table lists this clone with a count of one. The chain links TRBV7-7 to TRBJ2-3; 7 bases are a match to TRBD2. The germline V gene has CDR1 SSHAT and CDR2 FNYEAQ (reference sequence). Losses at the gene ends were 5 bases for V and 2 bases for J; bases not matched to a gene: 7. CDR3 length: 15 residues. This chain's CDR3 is CASSRSSGTTDTQYF. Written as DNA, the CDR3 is TGTGCCAGCAGCCGCTCTAGCGGAACCACAGATACGCAGTATTTT.

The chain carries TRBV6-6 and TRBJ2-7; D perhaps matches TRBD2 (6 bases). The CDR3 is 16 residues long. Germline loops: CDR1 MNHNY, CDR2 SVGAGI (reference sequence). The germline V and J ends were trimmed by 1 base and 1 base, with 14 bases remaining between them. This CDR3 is CASSYLEAGKSYEQYF. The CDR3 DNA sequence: TGTGCCAGCAGTTACTTAGAGGCGGGAAAATCCTACGAGCAGTACTTC.

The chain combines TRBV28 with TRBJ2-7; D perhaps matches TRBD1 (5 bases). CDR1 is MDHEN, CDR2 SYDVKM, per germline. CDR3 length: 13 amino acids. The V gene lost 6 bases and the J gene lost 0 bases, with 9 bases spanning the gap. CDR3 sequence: CASRTVPSYEQYF. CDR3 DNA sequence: TGTGCCAGCAGGACAGTCCCCTCCTACGAGCAGTACTTC.

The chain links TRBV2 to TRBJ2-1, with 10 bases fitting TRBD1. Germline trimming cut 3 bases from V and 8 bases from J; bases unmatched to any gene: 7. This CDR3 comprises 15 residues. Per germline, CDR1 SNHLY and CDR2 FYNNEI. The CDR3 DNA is TGTGCCAGCAGTGATAAGACAGGGGGCCAGGATGAGCAGTTCTTC. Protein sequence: CASSDKTGGQDEQFF.

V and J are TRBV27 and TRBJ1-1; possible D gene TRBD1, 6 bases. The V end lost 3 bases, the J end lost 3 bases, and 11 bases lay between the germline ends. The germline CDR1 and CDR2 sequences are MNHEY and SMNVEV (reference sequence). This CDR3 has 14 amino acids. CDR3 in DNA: TGTGCCAGCAGTTTGGGGGGGCATGACACTGAAGCTTTCTTT. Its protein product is CASSLGGHDTEAFF.

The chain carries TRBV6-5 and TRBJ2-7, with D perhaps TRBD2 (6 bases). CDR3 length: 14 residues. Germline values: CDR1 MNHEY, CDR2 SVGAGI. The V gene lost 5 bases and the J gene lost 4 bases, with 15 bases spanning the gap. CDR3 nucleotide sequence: TGTGCCAGCAGTGAAACCGGGACTCTTTACGAGCAGTACTTC. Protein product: CASSETGTLYEQYF.

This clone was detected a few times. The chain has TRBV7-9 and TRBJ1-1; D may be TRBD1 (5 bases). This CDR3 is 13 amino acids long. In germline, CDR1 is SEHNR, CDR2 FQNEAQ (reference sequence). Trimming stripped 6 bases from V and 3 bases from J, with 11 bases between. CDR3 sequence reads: CASRSDSYTEAFF. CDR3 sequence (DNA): TGTGCCAGCAGATCCGACAGCTACACTGAAGCTTTCTTT.

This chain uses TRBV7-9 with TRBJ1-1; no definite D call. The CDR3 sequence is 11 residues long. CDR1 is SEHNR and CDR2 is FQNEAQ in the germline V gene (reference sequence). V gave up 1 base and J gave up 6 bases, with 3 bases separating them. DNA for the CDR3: TGTGCCAGCAGCTTAGTAGCTGAAGCTTTCTTT. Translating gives CASSLVAEAFF.

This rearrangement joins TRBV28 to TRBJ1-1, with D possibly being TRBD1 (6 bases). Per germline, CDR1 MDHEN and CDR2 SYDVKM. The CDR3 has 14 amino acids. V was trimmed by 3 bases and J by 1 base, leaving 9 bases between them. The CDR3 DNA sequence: TGTGCCAGCAGTTTTCGCAGGGGGAACACTGAAGCTTTCTTT. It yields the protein CASSFRRGNTEAFF.